Listed below are T cell receptor beta chains from one sample, sequenced in a study of blood T cells in healthy people across ages. In TCRdb, the 5' RACE reads were re-called with MiXCR into one record per CDR3 protein. Among more than 700,000 distinct CDR3 sequences listed, about 53% were seen once. The sample consisted of blood. Source of these receptors: an elderly man in good health. The CDR3 runs from the conserved cysteine through the conserved F or W. D genes are given only for firm matches. Clone size is shown for a subset of rows, as once, few, many or a class of expanded clone.

d_call j_call clone_size v_call cdr3_aa cdr3_nt
- TRBJ2-7 - TRBV6-1 CASSEPTLPWDARMKQYF TGTGCCAGCAGTGAACCGACGCTACCCTGGGACGCCCGGATGAAGCAGTACTTC
- TRBJ2-2 once TRBV20-1 CSARILGTTNTGELFF TGCAGTGCCAGGATCTTGGGGACCACAAACACCGGGGAGCTGTTTTTT
TRBD1 TRBJ1-2 - TRBV7-3 CASSIGQGTGGYTF TGTGCCAGCAGCATTGGACAGGGAACGGGGGGCTACACCTTC
- TRBJ1-1 - TRBV20-1 CSASSPGPFMNTEAFF TGCAGTGCTAGTTCGCCAGGGCCATTTATGAACACTGAAGCTTTCTTT
TRBD1 TRBJ2-5 - TRBV20-1 CSAGPGTGVETQYF TGCAGTGCTGGACCAGGGACAGGGGTAGAGACCCAGTACTTC
- TRBJ1-2 - TRBV5-4 CASSLVGSSNGYTF TGTGCCAGCAGCTTGGTAGGGAGCTCCAATGGCTACACCTTC
- TRBJ2-5 - TRBV27 CASSSRLVGQETQYF TGTGCCAGCAGTTCCCGACTAGTGGGACAAGAGACCCAGTACTTC
- TRBJ1-4 few TRBV25-1 CASRATNEKLFF TGTGCCAGCCGGGCAACTAATGAAAAACTGTTTTTT
TRBD2 TRBJ2-7 - TRBV20-1 CSARVLGLAGGPYEQYF TGCAGTGCTAGAGTCCTAGGACTAGCGGGAGGCCCCTACGAGCAGTACTTC
- TRBJ2-3 - TRBV28 CASTAGPSSTDTQYF TGTGCCAGCACCGCGGGACCTTCTAGCACAGATACGCAGTATTTT
TRBD2 TRBJ2-5 once TRBV7-2 CASSLGTSGSQETQYF TGTGCCAGCAGCTTAGGGACTAGCGGGAGCCAAGAGACCCAGTACTTC
TRBD2 TRBJ2-1 once TRBV3-1 CASSQESLLAGIYNEQFF TGTGCCAGCAGCCAAGAAAGCCTACTAGCGGGGATCTACAATGAGCAGTTCTTC
- TRBJ2-7 few TRBV28 CASSSFRRVVDEQYF TGTGCCAGCAGTTCCTTTCGAAGGGTAGTAGACGAGCAGTACTTC
- TRBJ2-6 - TRBV29-1 CSVAHRTASSGANVLTF TGCAGCGTCGCTCACCGGACGGCGAGCTCTGGGGCCAACGTCCTGACTTTC
- TRBJ2-3 once TRBV20-1 CSATFTGRGGTDTQYF TGCAGTGCTACTTTTACGGGGCGGGGTGGCACAGATACGCAGTATTTT
- TRBJ2-1 - TRBV12-3/TRBV12-4 CASSFRGREANEQFF TGTGCCAGCAGTTTTAGGGGGAGGGAAGCCAATGAGCAGTTCTTC
- TRBJ1-1 - TRBV10-3 CAISQDILTEAFF TGTGCCATCAGTCAGGACATTCTCACTGAAGCTTTCTTT
TRBD1 TRBJ1-6 few TRBV29-1 CSARTGGGNSPLHF TGCAGCGCCCGGACAGGGGGCGGGAATTCACCCCTCCACTTT
TRBD1 TRBJ1-2 - TRBV27 CASSFRTGQLSYTF TGTGCCAGCAGTTTCCGAACGGGACAGCTTTCCTACACCTTC
- TRBJ2-7 - TRBV5-1 CASSLAAGATYEQYF TGCGCCAGCAGCTTGGCGGCAGGGGCGACCTACGAGCAGTACTTC
TRBD1 TRBJ2-1 few TRBV10-3 CAIRGQYNEQFF TGTGCCATCAGGGGACAGTACAATGAGCAGTTCTTC
TRBD2 TRBJ2-1 - TRBV3-1 CASSQEPSGRSNEQFF TGTGCCAGCAGCCAAGAGCCTAGCGGGAGATCAAATGAGCAGTTCTTC
TRBD2 TRBJ2-3 - TRBV7-2 CASSSGREHRYAYF TGTGCCAGCAGCTCTGGGCGGGAGCACAGATACGCGTATTTT
TRBD2 TRBJ2-3 once TRBV3-1 CASSLPGLAERYAYF TGTGCCAGCAGCCTGCCGGGACTAGCGGAGAGATACGCGTATTTT
TRBD2 TRBJ2-7 few TRBV9 CASSVALAGGPHEQYF TGTGCCAGCAGCGTAGCACTAGCGGGAGGGCCCCACGAGCAGTACTTC
- TRBJ2-5 few TRBV4-1 CASSQYESGTQETQYF TGCGCCAGCAGCCAGTACGAAAGCGGGACACAAGAGACCCAGTACTTC
- TRBJ2-7 - TRBV24-1 CATSTGRIPYEQYF TGTGCCACCAGTACCGGGAGAATCCCCTACGAGCAGTACTTC
- TRBJ2-6 few TRBV5-1 CASSLRQTSGANVLTF TGCGCCAGCAGCTTGCGGCAGACCTCTGGGGCCAACGTCCTGACTTTC
TRBD1 TRBJ2-2 - TRBV18 CASSPQPGQGPGELFF TGTGCCAGCTCACCACAACCGGGACAGGGACCCGGGGAGCTGTTTTTT
TRBD2 TRBJ2-4 - TRBV2 CASLAGVSYNEQYF TGTGCCAGTTTAGCGGGAGTCTCCTACAATGAGCAGTACTTC
- TRBJ2-7 - TRBV20-1 CSAEQEPYEQYF TGCAGTGCGGAGCAGGAACCCTACGAGCAGTACTTC
- TRBJ2-1 - TRBV4-2 CASSQDIRTEQFF TGTGCCAGCAGCCAAGATATTAGGACTGAGCAGTTCTTC
- TRBJ2-1 - TRBV29-1 CSVLPGLEQFF TGCAGCGTCCTTCCCGGCCTTGAGCAGTTCTTC
- TRBJ1-2 few TRBV29-1 CSAPGGGYGYTF TGCAGCGCCCCGGGAGGGGGATACGGCTACACCTTC
- TRBJ2-5 - TRBV12-3/TRBV12-4 CASSFGETRYF TGTGCCAGCAGTTTCGGGGAGACCCGGTACTTC
- TRBJ1-4 - TRBV29-1 CSVARHRDNEKLFF TGCAGCGTTGCGAGACACAGGGATAATGAAAAACTGTTTTTT
TRBD2 TRBJ2-3 - TRBV7-2 CASRSWTSSRLDTQYF TGTGCCAGCAGATCCTGGACTAGCTCACGATTGGATACGCAGTATTTT
TRBD1 TRBJ2-7 - TRBV5-1 CASSSQGAVSEQYF TGCGCCAGCAGCTCCCAGGGGGCGGTGAGCGAGCAGTACTTC
TRBD1 TRBJ2-7 few TRBV6-5 CASGTTGGEQYF TGTGCCAGCGGGACGACAGGGGGCGAGCAGTACTTC
- TRBJ1-2 - TRBV4-1 CASSQEAGSDGYTF TGCGCCAGCAGCCAAGAGGCAGGATCTGATGGCTACACCTTC
- TRBJ2-7 few TRBV7-2 CASSQGRAFAEQYF TGTGCCAGCAGCCAAGGGCGGGCTTTCGCCGAGCAGTACTTC
- TRBJ1-6 - TRBV6-5 CASSYVSNSPLHF TGTGCCAGCAGTTACGTCAGTAATTCACCCCTCCACTTT
- TRBJ2-7 - TRBV5-1 CASSLRNRAHEQYF TGCGCCAGCAGCTTGCGGAACAGGGCCCACGAGCAGTACTTC
TRBD1 TRBJ1-2 - TRBV24-1 CATQLTGLAGYTF TGTGCCACGCAACTGACAGGGCTCGCTGGCTACACCTTC
TRBD2 TRBJ2-3 few TRBV6-5 CASRPTSGSWDTQYF TGTGCCAGCAGACCCACTAGCGGGAGCTGGGATACGCAGTATTTT
TRBD1 TRBJ2-1 few TRBV24-1 CATETGAGNEQFF TGTGCCACCGAAACAGGGGCAGGCAATGAGCAGTTCTTC
- TRBJ2-5 - TRBV9 CASSSRPTVGQETQYF TGTGCCAGCAGCTCCCGACCCACCGTGGGCCAAGAGACCCAGTACTTC
- TRBJ1-1 - TRBV6-1 CASSATENTEAFF TGTGCCAGCAGTGCGACAGAGAACACTGAAGCTTTCTTT
- TRBJ1-5 few TRBV7-2 CASSLGQMYSNQPQHF TGTGCCAGCAGCTTAGGACAGATGTATAGCAATCAGCCCCAGCATTTT
- TRBJ1-2 - TRBV3-1 CASSPTTDEIGYTF TGTGCCAGCAGCCCGACGACGGATGAGATTGGCTACACCTTC
- TRBJ2-7 - TRBV6-5 CASSYSTADTYEQYF TGTGCCAGTAGTTACTCGACAGCGGACACCTACGAGCAGTACTTC
TRBD2 TRBJ2-3 few TRBV2 CASSPLAGATDTQYF TGTGCCAGCAGTCCACTAGCGGGAGCAACAGATACGCAGTATTTT
TRBD1 TRBJ1-2 - TRBV12-3/TRBV12-4 CAISERTGAGYTF TGTGCCATCAGTGAACGGACAGGGGCTGGCTACACCTTC